This entry lists 5 T cell receptor beta chains sequenced from one sample in a study of metastatic and nonmetastatic thyroid tumors. TCRdb reanalyzed the PCR reads with MiXCR. This repertoire shows about 15,000 clones, around 25% found once; its top ten account for roughly 8%. Every patient underwent thyroid surgery untreated. Specimen: tumor tissue. All receptors come from a female donor with papillary thyroid cancer or a benign thyroid nodule (not recorded which). Some clones in this sample may be carry-over from other donors' samples.

By sample share, this clone is medium-sized. This specimen includes other DNA sequences encoding the same CDR3. V usage is TRBV20-1 and J usage is TRBJ1-1; the D gene is possibly TRBD1 (6 bases). This CDR3 is 13 amino acids long. Germline CDR1 and CDR2: DFQATT and SNEGSKA (reference sequence). The CDR3 sequence: CSVDRRRGTEAFF. The CDR3 DNA follows: TGCAGCGTAGACAGGCGGCGGGGCACTGAAGCTTTCTTT.

As regards this clone: Its ends do not fully match the called genes, so a read error is possible. This rearrangement joins TRBV4-1 to TRBJ1-2; D not certain. There are 14 residues in the CDR3. Looked up from germline, CDR1 is MGHRA and CDR2 is YSYEKL. The CDR3 coding sequence is TGCGCCAGCAGCCAAGCGGGGAGCGGCAGGCCGCAGAGCTTC. It specifies CASSQAGSGRPQSF.

The J gene is TRBJ2-3, the V gene TRBV4-1, with TRBD2 identical over 9 bases. From germline, CDR1 is MGHRA and CDR2 YSYEKL. CDR3 length: 18 amino acids. V shed 5 bases and J 0 bases; nucleotides not matched to a gene: 12. The CDR3 DNA reads TGCGCCAGCAGCTCTGGGACTAGCTACATCAGGAGCACAGATACGCAGTATTTT. This codes for CASSSGTSYIRSTDTQYF.

This clone was counted at least ten times. This chain uses TRBV14 with TRBJ1-2; D is undetermined. V lost 1 base and J lost 5, with 5 bases in between. This CDR3 has 12 residues. CDR1 is SGHDN, CDR2 FVKESK, per germline. The CDR3 DNA follows: TGTGCCAGCAGCCAAGCCGGATATGGCTACACCTTC. As protein: CASSQAGYGYTF.

This chain uses TRBV6-1 with TRBJ2-1; D might be TRBD2 (5 bases). Trimming cost V 5 bases and J 6 bases, with 17 bases left between them. The germline gives CDR1 MNHNS, CDR2 SASEGT. The length of the CDR3 is 15 residues. The CDR3, as DNA: TGTGCCAGCAGTTTGACTATCGGGGTCAGCAATGAGCAGTTCTTC. Protein: CASSLTIGVSNEQFF.